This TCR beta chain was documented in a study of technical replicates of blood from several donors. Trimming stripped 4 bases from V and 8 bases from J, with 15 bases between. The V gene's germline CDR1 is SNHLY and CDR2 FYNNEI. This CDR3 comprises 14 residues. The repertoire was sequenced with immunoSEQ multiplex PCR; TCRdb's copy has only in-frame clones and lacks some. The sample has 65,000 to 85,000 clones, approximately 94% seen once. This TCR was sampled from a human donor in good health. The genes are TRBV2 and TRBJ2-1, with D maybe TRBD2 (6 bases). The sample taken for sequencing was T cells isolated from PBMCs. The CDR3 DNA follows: TGTGCCAGCAGTGTGGAGGGGAGTTCTTATGAGCAGTTCTTC. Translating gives CASSVEGSSYEQFF.